This TCR beta chain was sequenced in a study of blood T cells in healthy people across ages. CDR1 is SGDLS and CDR2 is YYNGEE in the germline V gene. V lost 3 bases and J lost 5; bases outside the gene matches: 7. The CDR3 sequence is 15 residues long. The authors ran a second PCR of about 6 to 11 cycles using a sample-barcoded 5' primer and a J-beta primer mix. Using its own MiXCR run on the 5' RACE reads, TCRdb lists one record per CDR3 protein. The repertoire holds hundreds of thousands of distinct CDR3 sequences, with 25% to 35% as singletons. This same sample was also taken into another study, of T cells of mothers and their children.

The chain carries TRBV9 and TRBJ1-4; 7 bases line up with TRBD1. The receptor's source is a boy aged 2-15 years in good health. Input material: blood. The CDR3 region is CASSAQGQKNEKLFF. CDR3 DNA: TGTGCCAGCAGCGCCCAGGGACAGAAAAATGAAAAACTGTTTTTT. The full variable domain, in which reference TRBV9 and TRBJ1-4 provide the parts outside the CDR3, is DSGVTQTPKHLITATGQRVTLRCSPRSGDLSVYWYQQSLDQGLQFLIQYYNGEERAKGNILERFSAQQFPDLHSELNLSSLELGDSALYFCASSAQGQKNEKLFFGSGTQLSVL.